This T cell receptor (beta chain) was sequenced for a study of radiation and T cells in renal cell carcinoma. This sample's time point: blood 2 weeks post-SBRT. Sample treatment: 15 Gy SBRT to primary tumor, nephrectomy 4 weeks later. Regarding the study as a whole: Baseline intratumoral clonotype presence is unknown without pretreatment biopsies.

The data were produced by immunoSEQ multiplex PCR, yet TCRdb's version contains in-frame clones alone and is incomplete. The sample lists about 47,000 clones, 80% occurring once. This CDR3 spans 12 amino acids. V was clipped by 1 base and J by 3 bases, with 3 bases between them. Germline CDR1 reads SEHNR; CDR2 reads FQNEAQ (reference sequence). Turning to this clone: The antigen remains unidentified.

The chain employs TRBV7-9 and TRBJ1-1; D not resolved. Sequencing was performed on blood, taken from a patient whose treatment included radiotherapy and nephrectomy. The source of this sequence is a woman in her 70s with renal cell carcinoma. Here the CDR3 reads CASSLEDTEAFF. The CDR3 region has the DNA TGTGCCAGCAGCTTAGAGGACACTGAAGCTTTCTTT. Filled out from reference TRBV7-9 and TRBJ1-1, the complete variable domain reads DTGVSQNPRHKITKRGQNVTFRCDPISEHNRLYWYRQTLGQGPEFLTYFQNEAQLEKSRLLSDRFSAERPKGSFSTLEIQRTEQGDSAMYLCASSLEDTEAFFGQGTRLTVV.